A single sample is the source of the 18 T cell receptor beta chains below, sequenced in a study of regulatory T cells in long-lasting Graves disease. Time point meaning: newly diagnosed GD, antithyroid drugs for less than 3 months. PBMCs were the source of the RNA used for TCR sequencing. Both iRepertoire HTBI primers and Arm-PCR of CDR3 regions were used to build the TCR beta libraries. MiXCR, applied by TCRdb to the multiplex PCR reads, yields one record per CDR3 protein. The table records 600,000 to 650,000 distinct CDR3 sequences, 16% of them present only once. These data were also filed under a second study, of T cells in Graves' hyperthyroidism and ophthalmopathy.

The source material was peripheral blood mononuclear cells (PBMCs), sampled at new diagnosis, from a patient treated with antithyroid drugs. The receptors originated from a woman younger than 45 with Graves disease.

The V gene is TRBV7-8, the J gene TRBJ2-7; 9 bases agree with TRBD2. This CDR3 contains 16 residues. CDR1 and CDR2 (germline): SGHVS, FQNEAQ. Trimming took 0 bases from V and 0 from J; bases not matched to a gene: 3. The CDR3 spells CASSLAWTSDSYEQYF. CDR3 DNA: TGTGCCAGCAGCTTAGCGTGGACTAGCGACTCCTACGAGCAGTACTTC.

The chain uses TRBV30 and TRBJ1-4, with D perhaps matching TRBD1 (5 bases). The CDR3 runs to 15 residues. The germline V gene has CDR1 GTSNPN and CDR2 SVGIG (reference sequence). V was cut by 0 bases and J by 4 bases, with 12 bases left in between. The CDR3 region is CAWSVGLGLNEKLFF. The CDR3 DNA sequence: TGTGCCTGGAGTGTAGGTCTGGGGCTTAATGAAAAACTGTTTTTT.

This clonotype was seen a handful of times. V usage is TRBV20-1 and J usage is TRBJ2-4; no reliable D call. V was clipped by 5 bases and J by 6 bases, with 17 bases between them. Per germline, CDR1 DFQATT and CDR2 SNEGSKA (reference sequence). The CDR3 spans 14 residues. CDR3 in amino acids: CSALQPQVLNIQYF. DNA for the CDR3: TGCAGTGCTCTCCAGCCCCAGGTCCTAAACATTCAGTACTTC.

There are many counts of this clonotype. The chain carries TRBV2 and TRBJ2-1; TRBD2 is a possible D gene (6 bases). CDR3 length: 14 residues. Germline V CDR1 and CDR2: SNHLY, FYNNEI. The ends were cut back, 3 bases at V and 6 bases at J, with 12 bases in the middle. CDR3 nucleotide sequence: TGTGCCAGCAGTGAGAGGGGACTTCCCAATGAGCAGTTCTTC. Protein sequence: CASSERGLPNEQFF.

This clonotype was seen at least ten times. The rearrangement links TRBV28 to TRBJ2-1, with 7 bases aligning to TRBD1. Germline V CDR1 and CDR2: MDHEN, SYDVKM. CDR3 size: 15 residues. V was clipped by 2 bases and J by 0 bases; unmatched bases: 1. This CDR3 reads CASSLGDSSYNEQFF. The CDR3 nucleotides read TGTGCCAGCAGTTTAGGGGACAGCTCCTACAATGAGCAGTTCTTC.

This clonotype was seen at least ten times. This rearrangement joins TRBV6-1 to TRBJ1-2; the D is unclear. CDR1 is MNHNS and CDR2 is SASEGT in the germline V gene. The V gene lost 5 bases and the J gene lost 5 bases, with 15 bases spanning the gap. The CDR3 extends over 14 amino acids. The DNA for the CDR3 is TGTGCCAGCAGTCCTCAGAGTGTAGGATATGGCTACACCTTC. This translates into CASSPQSVGYGYTF.

The chain uses TRBV20-1 and TRBJ1-2; tentatively, D is TRBD1 (6 bases). Per the germline V gene, CDR1 is DFQATT and CDR2 is SNEGSKA (reference sequence). The ends were cut back, 7 bases at V and 6 bases at J, with 18 bases in the middle. This CDR3 comprises 13 residues. The CDR3 sequence: CSGRAQGQNGYTF. CDR3 DNA sequence: TGCAGTGGAAGAGCCCAGGGGCAGAATGGCTACACCTTC.

The sample holds many counts of this clonotype. The chain recombines TRBV10-2 with TRBJ1-2; no clear D gene. Germline CDR1 reads WSHSY; CDR2 reads SAAADI. The CDR3 consists of 14 residues. V gave up 7 bases and J gave up 2 bases, with 14 bases separating them. CDR3 loop: CASTVTSINYGYTF. CDR3 sequence (DNA): TGCGCCAGCACCGTCACCAGTATCAACTATGGCTACACCTTC.

The chain recombines TRBV27 with TRBJ2-4, with D perhaps matching TRBD2 (6 bases). This CDR3 is built from 15 residues. Germline-derived CDR1 and CDR2 are MNHEY and SMNVEV (reference sequence). V was shortened by 4 bases and J by 7 bases, with 17 bases between the two germline ends. CDR3 residues: CASSSFSRDLNIQYF. CDR3 DNA: TGTGCCAGCAGTTCCTTTTCCCGGGACTTGAACATTCAGTACTTC.

J is TRBJ1-6 and V is TRBV4-1; possible D gene TRBD1, 5 bases. This CDR3 contains 13 residues. Trimming pared 2 bases from V and 9 bases from J, leaving 8 bases between. CDR1 MGHRA and CDR2 YSYEKL come from the germline V gene. The CDR3, as DNA: TGCGCCAGCAGCCAACAGGGTCTTTCACCCCTCCACTTT. It translates to CASSQQGLSPLHF.

This clonotype was recorded many times. This chain joins TRBV7-2 and TRBJ2-7; perhaps TRBD1 as D (5 bases). CDR1 and CDR2 (germline): SGHTA, FQGNSA. The CDR3 has 13 amino acids. The V end was cut by 4 bases, the J end by 6 bases, with 13 bases between. CDR3 in amino acids: CASSSRVGLEQYF. Written as DNA, the CDR3 is TGTGCCAGCAGCTCCCGGGTGGGGCTCGAGCAGTACTTC.

There are a few counts of this clonotype. CDR3 nucleotides: TGCAGCGCCGGAGGTAGGGCCGGAGGCAATGAGCAGTTCTTC. It specifies CSAGGRAGGNEQFF. This chain connects TRBV29-1 to TRBJ2-1; TRBD2 might be the D (5 bases). Germline V gives CDR1 SQVTM, CDR2 ANQGSEA. The CDR3 length is 14 residues. V was pared by 7 bases and J by 6 bases, with 19 bases between.

This chain connects TRBV3-1 to TRBJ1-3, with D perhaps TRBD1 (6 bases). CDR1 and CDR2 (germline): LGHDT, YNNKEL (reference sequence). Trimming cost V 1 base and J 14 bases, with 18 bases left between them. This CDR3 comprises 14 residues. In DNA, the CDR3 is TGTGCCAGCAGCCAAGCCCAGGGGAGGAGCCCCCTATATTTT. It specifies CASSQAQGRSPLYF.

Details on this clonotype: This may stem from a read error, because a much larger clone lies one nucleotide away. The V and J genes are TRBV2 and TRBJ2-2; maybe TRBD1 (5 bases). Trimming shortened V by 6 bases and J by 6 bases, and 11 bases separated the two germline ends. The CDR3 is made up of 13 amino acids. Germline values: CDR1 SNHLY, CDR2 FYNNEI. The CDR3 region has the DNA TGTGCCAGCAGGGCAGGGTGGGCCGGGGAGCTGTTTTTT. The encoded protein is CASRAGWAGELFF.

This clonotype was seen ten or more times. The chain links TRBV2 to TRBJ2-4; D unclear. V lost 7 bases, J lost 1 base, and 11 bases lay in between. The germline V gene has CDR1 SNHLY and CDR2 FYNNEI. CDR3 length: 14 residues. The CDR3 region is CASMLRGAKNIQYF. The CDR3 coding sequence is TGTGCCAGCATGCTACGTGGGGCCAAAAACATTCAGTACTTC.

Concerning this clonotype itself: A much larger clone sits a single nucleotide away, making a read error possible. The genes are TRBV28 and TRBJ2-1, with D unresolved. V lost 8 bases and J 5 bases, leaving 19 bases between the germline ends. The germline V gene encodes CDR1 MDHEN and CDR2 SYDVKM. CDR3 length: 15 residues. As DNA, the CDR3 is TGTGCCAGCGGACCAAGTGGTAGAGCCCACAATGAGCAGTTCTTC. Its translation: CASGPSGRAHNEQFF.

The J gene is TRBJ1-2, the V gene TRBV5-1; D ambiguous. From germline, CDR1 is SGHRS and CDR2 YFSETQ. The CDR3 runs 13 residues. V dropped 0 bases and J dropped 4 bases, with 7 bases sitting between them. CDR3 bases: TGCGCCAGCAGCTTGGAAGCGGCCTATGGCTACACCTTC. It is translated as CASSLEAAYGYTF.

V is TRBV5-4 and J is TRBJ1-4, with D possibly being TRBD1 (6 bases). Between the trimmed V and J ends, which lost 1 base and 1 base, there was a span of 11 bases. CDR1 and CDR2 from the germline V gene are SGHNT and YYREEE (reference sequence). The CDR3 runs 16 residues. This CDR3 is CASSLTGTITNEKLFF. The DNA of the CDR3 is TGTGCCAGCAGCTTGACAGGGACGATAACTAATGAAAAACTGTTTTTT.